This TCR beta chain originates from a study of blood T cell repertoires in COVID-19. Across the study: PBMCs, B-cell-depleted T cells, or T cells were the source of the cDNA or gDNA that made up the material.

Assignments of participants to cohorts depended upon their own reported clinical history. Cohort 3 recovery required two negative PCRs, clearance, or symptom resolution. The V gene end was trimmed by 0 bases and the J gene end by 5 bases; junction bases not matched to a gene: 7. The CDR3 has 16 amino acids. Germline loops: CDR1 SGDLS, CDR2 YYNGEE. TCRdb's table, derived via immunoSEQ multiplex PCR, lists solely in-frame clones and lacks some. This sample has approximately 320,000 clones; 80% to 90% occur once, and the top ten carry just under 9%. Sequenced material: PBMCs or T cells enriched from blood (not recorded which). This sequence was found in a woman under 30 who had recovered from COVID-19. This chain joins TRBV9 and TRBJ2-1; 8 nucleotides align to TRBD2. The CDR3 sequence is CASSVGVAGWDNEQFF. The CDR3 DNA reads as TGTGCCAGCAGCGTAGGGGTAGCGGGGTGGGACAATGAGCAGTTCTTC. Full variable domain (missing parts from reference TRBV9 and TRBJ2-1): DSGVTQTPKHLITATGQRVTLRCSPRSGDLSVYWYQQSLDQGLQFLIQYYNGEERAKGNILERFSAQQFPDLHSELNLSSLELGDSALYFCASSVGVAGWDNEQFFGPGTRLTVL.